A single sample gave rise to the 26 T cell receptor beta chains below, sequenced in a study of identical twins. TCRdb called the 5' RACE reads again in MiXCR, with one record for every CDR3 protein. The repertoire holds roughly 250,000 distinct CDR3 sequences, 11% to 15% seen once, with around 8.3% in the top ten. Input material: memory (CD45RO+) T cells sorted from blood. The receptors here all came from a woman in her late teens or twenties in good health.

This clonotype was observed a handful of times. DNA for the CDR3: TGTGCCAGTAATCGGTACAATGAGCAGTTCTTC. This translates into CASNRYNEQFF. V usage is TRBV6-2 or TRBV6-3 and J usage is TRBJ2-1, with no clear D. The CDR3 has 11 amino acids. Trimming shortened V by 9 bases and J by 4 bases, and 7 bases separated the two germline ends. Germline V gene data show CDR1 as MNHEY and CDR2 as SVGEGT.

This clonotype has only a few counts. The rearrangement links TRBV5-6 to TRBJ2-1; a possible D gene is TRBD2 (5 bases). This CDR3 is built from 12 residues. Trimming took off 3 bases at V and 8 bases at J, with 9 bases between the two ends. The V gene's germline CDR1 is SGHDT and CDR2 YYEEEE. The CDR3 DNA sequence: TGTGCCAGCAGCTCGGGGAGCCATGAGCAGTTCTTC. Amino acids: CASSSGSHEQFF.

This clonotype was detected ten times or more. This rearrangement joins TRBV11-2 to TRBJ1-1; D call uncertain. Germline loops: CDR1 SGHAT, CDR2 FQNNGV. Trimming left V 0 bases short and J 0 bases short, with 8 bases between. This CDR3 is 15 amino acids long. The CDR3 here is CASSLDPSVNTEAFF. CDR3 DNA: TGTGCCAGCAGCTTAGACCCGAGTGTGAACACTGAAGCTTTCTTT.

This clonotype appeared a few times. The rearrangement joins TRBV29-1 to TRBJ2-7; 10 bases agree with TRBD2. The CDR3 runs 14 residues. Losses at the gene ends were 4 bases for V and 4 bases for J; bases not matched to a gene: 7. CDR1 is SQVTM and CDR2 is ANQGSEA in the germline V gene. The CDR3 DNA reads TGCAGCGTTGTAGTAGCGGGAGGTCATTACGAGCAGTACTTC. Translation gives CSVVVAGGHYEQYF.

This chain joins TRBV20-1 and TRBJ2-3; possibly TRBD1 or TRBD2 for D (6 bases each). There are 14 residues in the CDR3. The germline V gene has CDR1 DFQATT and CDR2 SNEGSKA (reference sequence). The V end lost 6 bases, the J end lost 0 bases, and 13 bases lay between the germline ends. For the CDR3, the DNA is TGCAGTGCCGGGGGCGGGGTGAGCACAGATACGCAGTATTTT. This translates into CSAGGGVSTDTQYF.

Ten or more counts support this clonotype. The chain uses TRBV29-1 and TRBJ2-7, with TRBD2 as a possible D gene (5 bases). The CDR3 is 12 amino acids. Germline CDR1 is SQVTM and CDR2 is ANQGSEA. V was pared by 4 bases and J by 6 bases, with 13 bases between. The CDR3 DNA sequence: TGCAGCGTTGTTCGCGGGTTCGCCGAGCAGTACTTC. Translation gives CSVVRGFAEQYF.

The table lists this clonotype with many counts. The chain uses TRBV5-1 and TRBJ1-1; TRBD1 might be the D (6 bases). CDR3 size: 13 residues. Looked up from germline, CDR1 is SGHRS and CDR2 is YFSETQ. V was shortened by 4 bases and J by 8 bases, with 15 bases between the two germline ends. The CDR3 sequence is CASSHQTGTEAFF. Here the CDR3 DNA reads TGCGCCAGCAGCCACCAGACAGGCACCGAAGCTTTCTTT.

This clonotype showed up many times. This rearrangement joins TRBV11-2 to TRBJ2-3; D call uncertain. Trimming left V 1 base short and J 2 bases short, with 10 bases between. CDR3 length: 15 amino acids. CDR1 and CDR2 from the germline V gene are SGHAT and FQNNGV. Here the CDR3 reads CASSLAALHTDTQYF. As DNA, the CDR3 is TGTGCCAGCAGCTTAGCTGCCCTCCACACAGATACGCAGTATTTT.

This clonotype was recorded a few times. The chain uses TRBV15 and TRBJ2-1; TRBD2 aligns across 10 bases. The CDR3 contains 17 residues. From germline, CDR1 is LNHNV and CDR2 YYDKDF (reference sequence). Losses at the gene ends were 5 bases for V and 8 bases for J; bases not matched to a gene: 15. CDR3 sequence reads: CATSPPKGLAGVYEQFF. CDR3 in DNA: TGTGCCACCAGCCCTCCTAAAGGTCTAGCGGGAGTCTATGAGCAGTTCTTC.

This clonotype was counted between two and nine times. The V call is TRBV6-1, the J call TRBJ2-5; 9 bases map to TRBD2. Germline CDR1 and CDR2: MNHNS and SASEGT. The CDR3 loop spans 13 amino acids. With V trimmed by 8 bases and J by 6 bases, 7 bases remained unmatched. CDR3 protein: CASQPGLAKTQYF. Here the CDR3 DNA reads TGTGCCAGCCAACCGGGACTAGCAAAGACCCAGTACTTC.

The gene calls are TRBV5-1 and TRBJ2-5; 8 bases match TRBD1. Per germline, CDR1 SGHRS and CDR2 YFSETQ. There are 14 residues in the CDR3. V lost 5 bases and J lost 4; bases outside the gene matches: 7. CDR3 bases: TGCGCCAGCAGGCTAGGACAGGGAGCAGAGACCCAGTACTTC. Protein sequence: CASRLGQGAETQYF. Filled out from reference TRBV5-1 and TRBJ2-5, the complete variable domain reads KAGVTQTPRYLIKTRGQQVTLSCSPISGHRSVSWYQQTPGQGLQFLFEYFSETQRNKGNFPGRFSGRQFSNSRSEMNVSTLELGDSALYLCASRLGQGAETQYFGPGTRLLVL.

This clonotype was detected only a few times. The genes are TRBV6-2 or TRBV6-3 and TRBJ1-1, with D perhaps matching TRBD1 (6 bases). The CDR3 runs 16 residues. Trimming pared 5 bases from V and 3 bases from J, leaving 19 bases between. CDR1 is MNHEY and CDR2 is SVGEGT in the germline V gene. CDR3 in amino acids: CASSDIGADRYTEAFF. Written as DNA, the CDR3 is TGTGCCAGCAGTGATATTGGGGCTGACAGGTACACTGAAGCTTTCTTT.

V and J are TRBV7-2 and TRBJ2-7; 8 bases map to TRBD2. The J segment lost 4 bases and the V segment lost 4 bases, leaving 9 bases of the junction unmatched. This CDR3 region has 15 residues. Per germline, CDR1 SGHTA and CDR2 FQGNSA. CDR3 bases: TGTGCCAGCAGCTCAAAGAGCGGGAGCGGATACGAGCAGTACTTC. It specifies CASSSKSGSGYEQYF.

This clonotype was counted between two and nine times. This chain uses TRBV12-3 or TRBV12-4 with TRBJ2-1; no reliable D call. CDR3 length: 11 residues. Deletions cut 6 bases from V and 9 bases from J, with 9 bases between. The chain's CDR3 is CASRARGEQFF. CDR3 sequence (DNA): TGTGCCAGCAGGGCACGAGGTGAGCAGTTCTTC.

The V call is TRBV18, the J call TRBJ1-4; D gene unclear. CDR3 length: 14 amino acids. With 3 bases removed from V and 5 bases from J, the gap between germline ends came to 10 bases. From germline, CDR1 is KGHSH and CDR2 LQKENI. CDR3 amino acids: CASSPSAVNEKLFF. CDR3 nucleotide sequence: TGTGCCAGCTCACCGTCGGCGGTCAATGAAAAACTGTTTTTT.

The table lists this clonotype with many counts. This chain links TRBV12-3 or TRBV12-4 with TRBJ1-6; D is perhaps TRBD1 (6 bases). Between the trimmed V and J ends, which lost 3 bases and 7 bases, there was a span of 13 bases. CDR3 size: 15 residues. DNA for the CDR3: TGTGCCAGCAGTTTTTCGACAGGAATAAATTCACCCCTCCACTTT. It is translated as CASSFSTGINSPLHF.

This clonotype was seen only a few times. The V gene is TRBV25-1, the J gene TRBJ1-1; D is unclear. CDR1 MGHDK and CDR2 SYGVNS come from the germline V gene. This CDR3 spans 14 amino acids. Trimming pared 3 bases from V and 7 bases from J, leaving 15 bases between. The CDR3 loop reads CASSDWPQGSEAFF. The CDR3, as DNA: TGTGCCAGCAGTGATTGGCCCCAAGGTAGTGAAGCTTTCTTT.

This clonotype appeared a few times. The chain recombines TRBV29-1 with TRBJ1-2, with D perhaps matching TRBD1 (5 bases). CDR1 is SQVTM and CDR2 is ANQGSEA in the germline V gene. V was clipped by 7 bases and J by 4 bases, with 16 bases between them. The CDR3 consists of 13 residues. The DNA for the CDR3 is TGCAGCGCATCACAGGAATCTACCTATGGCTACACCTTC. Protein: CSASQESTYGYTF.

V gene TRBV29-1 combines with J gene TRBJ1-5; the D gene is possibly TRBD1 (6 bases). Deletions cut 7 bases from V and 7 bases from J, with 14 bases between. Germline assignment: CDR1 SQVTM and CDR2 ANQGSEA. The CDR3 is made up of 12 amino acids. In DNA, the CDR3 is TGCAGCGCGACCGATGGGGGCCAGCCCCAGCATTTT. Protein: CSATDGGQPQHF.

This clonotype was detected a few times. The rearrangement joins TRBV7-9 to TRBJ1-4; D call uncertain. The CDR3 length is 14 residues. Trimming shortened V by 3 bases and J by 2 bases, and 7 bases separated the two germline ends. Germline V gene sequence: CDR1 SEHNR, CDR2 FQNEAQ (reference sequence). The CDR3 sequence: CASSFSQTNEKLFF. DNA of the CDR3: TGTGCCAGCAGCTTTTCACAGACTAATGAAAAACTGTTTTTT.

A few counts support this clonotype. The V gene is TRBV12-3 or TRBV12-4, the J gene TRBJ2-3, with 14 bases matching TRBD2. The CDR3 consists of 15 residues. J lost 9 bases, V lost 6 bases, and 8 bases had no gene match. DNA for the CDR3: TGTGCCAGCAGGCCGGGACTAGCGGGAGTAGGGACGCAGTATTTT. Encoded protein: CASRPGLAGVGTQYF.

This chain connects TRBV6-1 to TRBJ2-1, with D perhaps matching TRBD1 (6 bases). This CDR3 region has 15 residues. Trimming stripped 2 bases from V and 9 bases from J, with 17 bases between. The germline gives CDR1 MNHNS, CDR2 SASEGT. CDR3 loop: CASSEWTAETSEQFF. Here the CDR3 DNA reads TGTGCCAGCAGTGAATGGACAGCCGAAACTAGTGAGCAGTTCTTC.

V usage is TRBV29-1 and J usage is TRBJ2-7, with TRBD1 identical over 10 bases. The length of the CDR3 is 13 residues. The germline V gene encodes CDR1 SQVTM and CDR2 ANQGSEA. With 6 bases clipped from V and 12 bases from J, the junction kept 14 bases outside the gene matches. The CDR3 reads CSVMRQGAYVLYF. CDR3 nucleotides: TGCAGCGTGATGAGACAGGGGGCGTATGTATTGTACTTC.

The genes are TRBV9 and TRBJ1-6; D call uncertain. Trimming stripped 1 base from V and 1 base from J, with 6 bases between. From germline, CDR1 is SGDLS and CDR2 YYNGEE. This CDR3 region has 15 residues. The CDR3 region has the DNA TGTGCCAGCAGCGTACGGGGTTCCTATAATTCACCCCTCCACTTT. Translating it yields CASSVRGSYNSPLHF.

J is TRBJ1-2 and V is TRBV18; TRBD1 matches 11 bases. Trimming cost V 3 bases and J 6 bases; bases outside gene matches: 3. Germline V CDR1 and CDR2: KGHSH, LQKENI. The CDR3 length is 14 residues. The CDR3 reads CASSPGTGGDGYTF. DNA of the CDR3: TGTGCCAGCTCACCCGGGACAGGGGGAGATGGCTACACCTTC.

This clonotype appeared many times. J is TRBJ2-1 and V is TRBV7-2; D ambiguous. CDR3 size: 15 residues. Per the germline V gene, CDR1 is SGHTA and CDR2 is FQGNSA. V lost 6 bases and J 6 bases, leaving 18 bases between the germline ends. The CDR3 sequence: CASSFYPSSGNEQFF. CDR3 coding DNA: TGTGCCAGCAGTTTCTATCCGTCTTCCGGCAATGAGCAGTTCTTC.